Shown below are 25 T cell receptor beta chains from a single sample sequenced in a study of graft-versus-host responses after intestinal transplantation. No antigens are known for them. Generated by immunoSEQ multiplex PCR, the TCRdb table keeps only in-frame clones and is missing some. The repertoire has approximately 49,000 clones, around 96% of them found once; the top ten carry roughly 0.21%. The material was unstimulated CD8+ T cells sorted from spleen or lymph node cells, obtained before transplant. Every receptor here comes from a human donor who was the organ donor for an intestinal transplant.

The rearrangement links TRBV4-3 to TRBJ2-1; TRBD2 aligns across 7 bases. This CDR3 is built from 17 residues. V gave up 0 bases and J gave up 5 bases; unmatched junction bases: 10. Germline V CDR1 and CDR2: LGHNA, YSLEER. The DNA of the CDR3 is TGCGCCAGCAGCCAAGATGGGGCGGCGGGGGAAAACAATGAGCAGTTCTTC. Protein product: CASSQDGAAGENNEQFF.

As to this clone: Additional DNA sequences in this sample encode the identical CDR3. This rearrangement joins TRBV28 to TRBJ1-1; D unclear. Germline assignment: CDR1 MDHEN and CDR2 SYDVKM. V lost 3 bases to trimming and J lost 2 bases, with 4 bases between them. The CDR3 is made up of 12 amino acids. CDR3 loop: CASSLGNTEAFF. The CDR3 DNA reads TGTGCCAGCAGTTTGGGCAACACTGAAGCTTTCTTT.

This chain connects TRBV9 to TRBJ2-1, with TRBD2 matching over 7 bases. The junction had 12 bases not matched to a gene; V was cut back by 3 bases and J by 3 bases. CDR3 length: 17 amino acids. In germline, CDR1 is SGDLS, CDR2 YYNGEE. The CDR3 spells CASSGRSPSGIYNEQFF. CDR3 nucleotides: TGTGCCAGCAGCGGGAGGTCCCCTAGCGGAATCTACAATGAGCAGTTCTTC.

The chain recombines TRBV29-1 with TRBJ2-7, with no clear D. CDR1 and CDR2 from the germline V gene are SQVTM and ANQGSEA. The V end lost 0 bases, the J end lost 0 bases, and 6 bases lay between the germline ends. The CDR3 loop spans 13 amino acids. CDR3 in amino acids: CSVEDNSSYEQYF. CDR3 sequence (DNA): TGCAGCGTTGAAGATAACAGCTCCTACGAGCAGTACTTC.

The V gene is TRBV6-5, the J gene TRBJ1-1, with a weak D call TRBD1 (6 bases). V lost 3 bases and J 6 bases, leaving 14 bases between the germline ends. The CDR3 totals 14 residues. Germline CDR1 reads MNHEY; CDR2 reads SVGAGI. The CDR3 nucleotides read TGTGCCAGCAGTTATCTACAGGGCCCCTCTGAAGCTTTCTTT. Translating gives CASSYLQGPSEAFF.

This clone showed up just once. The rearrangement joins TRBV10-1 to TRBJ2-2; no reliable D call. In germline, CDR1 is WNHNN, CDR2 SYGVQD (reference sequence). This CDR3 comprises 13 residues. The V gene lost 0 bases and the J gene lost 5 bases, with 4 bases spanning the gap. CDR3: CASSESRTGELFF. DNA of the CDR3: TGCGCCAGCAGTGAGTCCCGAACCGGGGAGCTGTTTTTT.

The CDR3 nucleotides are TGTGCCAGCAGTCAAGGACACTCGAACACCGGGGAGCTGTTTTTT. Residues: CASSQGHSNTGELFF. The chain combines TRBV9 with TRBJ2-2, with a tentative D call TRBD1 (5 bases). The CDR3 is made up of 15 amino acids. Trimming took off 5 bases at V and 0 bases at J, with 11 bases between the two ends. Germline-derived CDR1 and CDR2 are SGDLS and YYNGEE.

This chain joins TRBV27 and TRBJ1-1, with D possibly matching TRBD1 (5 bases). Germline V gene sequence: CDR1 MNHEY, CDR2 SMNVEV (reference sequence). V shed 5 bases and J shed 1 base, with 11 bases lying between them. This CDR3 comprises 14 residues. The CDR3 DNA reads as TGTGCCAGCAGTCGAGATGGGGGGAACACTGAAGCTTTCTTT. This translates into CASSRDGGNTEAFF.

The CDR3 nucleotides read TGTGCCAGCAGTTACATAGGCGAGGGGGCCCAGTACTTC. Translating it yields CASSYIGEGAQYF. The chain joins TRBV6-5 to TRBJ2-5; a possible D gene is TRBD1 (6 bases). Trimming removed 2 bases at V and 9 bases at J, with 13 bases between. The CDR3 covers 13 residues. Germline V lookup: CDR1 MNHEY, CDR2 SVGAGI.

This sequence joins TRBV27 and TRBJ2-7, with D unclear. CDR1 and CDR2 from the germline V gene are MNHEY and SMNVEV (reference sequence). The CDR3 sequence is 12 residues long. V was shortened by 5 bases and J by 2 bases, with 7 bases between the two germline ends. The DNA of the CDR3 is TGTGCCAGCAGTAGTAGGACCTACGAGCAGTACTTC. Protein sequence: CASSSRTYEQYF.

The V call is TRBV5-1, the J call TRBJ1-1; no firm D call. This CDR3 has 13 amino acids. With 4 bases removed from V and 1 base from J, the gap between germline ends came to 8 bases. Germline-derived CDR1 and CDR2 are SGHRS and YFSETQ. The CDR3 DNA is TGCGCCAGCAGCCCCGGGTCGAACACTGAAGCTTTCTTT. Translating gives CASSPGSNTEAFF.

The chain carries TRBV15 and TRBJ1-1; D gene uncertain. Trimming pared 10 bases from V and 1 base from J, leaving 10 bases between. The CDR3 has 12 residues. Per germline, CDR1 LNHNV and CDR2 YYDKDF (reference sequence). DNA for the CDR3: TGTGCCATCGGCTCAGAGAACACTGAAGCTTTCTTT. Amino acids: CAIGSENTEAFF.

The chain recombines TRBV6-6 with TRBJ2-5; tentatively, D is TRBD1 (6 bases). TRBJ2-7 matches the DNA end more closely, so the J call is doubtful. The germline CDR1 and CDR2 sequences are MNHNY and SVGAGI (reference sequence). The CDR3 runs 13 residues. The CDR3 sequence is CASSYSSRGEQYF. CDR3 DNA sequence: TGTGCCAGCAGTTACTCGTCCAGGGGCGAGCAGTACTTC.

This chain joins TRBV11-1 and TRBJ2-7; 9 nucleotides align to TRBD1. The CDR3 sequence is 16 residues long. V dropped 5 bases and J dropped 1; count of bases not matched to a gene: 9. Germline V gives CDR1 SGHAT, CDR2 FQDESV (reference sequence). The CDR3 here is CASSHKTGGISYEQYF. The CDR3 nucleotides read TGTGCCAGCAGCCATAAGACAGGGGGGATTTCCTACGAGCAGTACTTC. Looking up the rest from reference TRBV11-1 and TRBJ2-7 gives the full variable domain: EAEVAQSPRYKITEKSQAVAFWCDPISGHATLYWYRQILGQGPELLVQFQDESVVDDSQLPKDRFSAERLKGVDSTLKIQPAELGDSAMYLCASSHKTGGISYEQYFGPGTRLTVT.

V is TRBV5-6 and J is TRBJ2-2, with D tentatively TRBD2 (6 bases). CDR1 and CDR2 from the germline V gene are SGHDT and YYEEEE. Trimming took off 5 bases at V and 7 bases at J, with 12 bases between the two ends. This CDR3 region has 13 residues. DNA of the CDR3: TGTGCCAGCAGTCGGACCGGGAGCGGGGAGCTGTTTTTT. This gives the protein CASSRTGSGELFF.

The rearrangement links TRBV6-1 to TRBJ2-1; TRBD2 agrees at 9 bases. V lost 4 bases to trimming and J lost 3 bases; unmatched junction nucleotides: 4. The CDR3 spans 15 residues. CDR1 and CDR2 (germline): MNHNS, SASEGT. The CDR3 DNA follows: TGTGCCAGCAGTGGGGCTAGCGGGGACTACAATGAGCAGTTCTTC. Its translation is CASSGASGDYNEQFF.

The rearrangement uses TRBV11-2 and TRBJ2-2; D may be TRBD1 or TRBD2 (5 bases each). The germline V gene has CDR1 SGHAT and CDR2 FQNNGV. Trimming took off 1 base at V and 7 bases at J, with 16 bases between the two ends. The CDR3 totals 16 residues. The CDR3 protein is CASSLARGEGIGELFF. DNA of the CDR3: TGTGCCAGCAGCTTAGCCCGGGGCGAAGGGATCGGGGAGCTGTTTTTT.

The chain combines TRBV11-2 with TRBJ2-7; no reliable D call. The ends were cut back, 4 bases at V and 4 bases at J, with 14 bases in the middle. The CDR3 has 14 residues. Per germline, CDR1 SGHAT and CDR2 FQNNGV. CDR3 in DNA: TGTGCCAGCAGCTCACCCGGGTCCTCTTACGAGCAGTACTTC. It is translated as CASSSPGSSYEQYF.

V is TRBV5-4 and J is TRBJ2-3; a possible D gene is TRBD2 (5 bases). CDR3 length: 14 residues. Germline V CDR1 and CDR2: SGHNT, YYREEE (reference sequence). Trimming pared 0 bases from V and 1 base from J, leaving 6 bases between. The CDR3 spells CASSLGRGTDTQYF. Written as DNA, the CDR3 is TGTGCCAGCAGCTTGGGGCGGGGCACAGATACGCAGTATTTT. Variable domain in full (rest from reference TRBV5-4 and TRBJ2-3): ETGVTQSPTHLIKTRGQQVTLRCSSQSGHNTVSWYQQALGQGPQFIFQYYREEENGRGNFPPRFSGLQFPNYSSELNVNALELDDSALYLCASSLGRGTDTQYFGPGTRLTVL.

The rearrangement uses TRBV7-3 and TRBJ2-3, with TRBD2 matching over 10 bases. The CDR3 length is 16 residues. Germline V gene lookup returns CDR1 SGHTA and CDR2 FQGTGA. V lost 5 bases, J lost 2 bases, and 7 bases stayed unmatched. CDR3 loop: CASSQFSGGNTDTQYF. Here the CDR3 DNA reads TGTGCCAGCAGCCAATTTAGCGGGGGGAACACAGATACGCAGTATTTT. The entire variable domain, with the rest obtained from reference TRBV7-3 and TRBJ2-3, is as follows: GAGVSQTPSNKVTEKGKYVELRCDPISGHTALYWYRQSLGQGPEFLIYFQGTGAADDSGLPNDRFFAVRPEGSVSTLKIQRTERGDSAVYLCASSQFSGGNTDTQYFGPGTRLTVL.

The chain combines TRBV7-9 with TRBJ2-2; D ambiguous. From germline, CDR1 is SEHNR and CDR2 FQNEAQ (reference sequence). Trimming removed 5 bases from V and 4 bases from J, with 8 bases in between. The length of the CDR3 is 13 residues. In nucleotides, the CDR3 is TGTGCCAGCAGCCAGGACCGCACCGGGGAGCTGTTTTTT. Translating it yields CASSQDRTGELFF.

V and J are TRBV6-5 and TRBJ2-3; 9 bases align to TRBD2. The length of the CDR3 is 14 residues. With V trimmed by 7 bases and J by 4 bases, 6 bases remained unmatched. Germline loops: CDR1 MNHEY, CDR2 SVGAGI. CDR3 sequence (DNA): TGTGCCAGCAACCCGGGACTAGCCCCAGATACGCAGTATTTT. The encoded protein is CASNPGLAPDTQYF.

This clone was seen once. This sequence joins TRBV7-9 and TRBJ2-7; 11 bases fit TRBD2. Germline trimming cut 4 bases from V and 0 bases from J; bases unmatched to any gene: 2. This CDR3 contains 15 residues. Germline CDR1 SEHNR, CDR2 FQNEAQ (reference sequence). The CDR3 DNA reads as TGTGCCAGCAGCTCACTAGCGGGGGTCTCCTACGAGCAGTACTTC. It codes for CASSSLAGVSYEQYF.

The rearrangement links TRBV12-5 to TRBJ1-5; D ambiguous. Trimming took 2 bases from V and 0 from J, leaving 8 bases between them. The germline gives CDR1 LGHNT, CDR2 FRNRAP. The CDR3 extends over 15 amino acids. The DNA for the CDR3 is TGTGCTAGTGGTTTGTCCCAGGCTAGCAATCAGCCCCAGCATTTT. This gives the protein CASGLSQASNQPQHF.

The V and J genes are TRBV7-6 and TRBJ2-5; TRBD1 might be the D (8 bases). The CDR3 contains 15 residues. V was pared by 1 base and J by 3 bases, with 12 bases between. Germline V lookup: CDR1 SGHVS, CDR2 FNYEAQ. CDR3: CASSLEQGGEETQYF. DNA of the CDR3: TGTGCCAGCAGCTTAGAACAGGGGGGGGAAGAGACCCAGTACTTC.